The TCR beta chain under discussion was sequenced for a study of regulatory T cells in long-lasting Graves disease. Study background: Antithyroid drug exposure in newly diagnosed Graves' patients had lasted under 3 months.

Noted time point: newly diagnosed GD, antithyroid drugs for less than 3 months. Extracted RNA from PBMCs served as the source of the TCR library. Xi'an, China, was home to the endocrinology department that provided patients. A peripheral blood sample, 7 to 9 milliliters in volume, was drawn into EDTA tubes. Arm-PCR of CDR3 regions and iRepertoire HTBI primers were used to build TCR beta libraries. TCRdb re-derived calls from the multiplex PCR reads in MiXCR, one entry per CDR3 protein. In the table there are a few hundred thousand distinct CDR3 sequences, 12% to 15% of which are singletons. This CDR3 has 15 amino acids. Germline-derived CDR1 and CDR2 are SGHRS and YFSETQ. V gave up 4 bases and J gave up 3 bases; unmatched junction bases: 10. These data are also associated with another study on T cells in Graves' hyperthyroidism and ophthalmopathy. That investigation notes: The model's output predicted ophthalmopathy at a median of about 5.9 months prior to onset.

The sequence was collected from a woman in her 50s with Graves disease. The chain couples TRBV5-1 to TRBJ2-7, with 7 bases lining up with TRBD2. Here the sequenced sample was peripheral blood mononuclear cells (PBMCs), taken at new diagnosis, from a patient treated with antithyroid drugs. This CDR3 is CASSLTTSAVYEQYF. DNA of the CDR3: TGCGCCAGCAGCCTAACCACTAGCGCCGTCTACGAGCAGTACTTC.